Listed below are T cell receptor beta chains from one sample, sequenced in a study of spatial heterogeneity in lung cancer. Each CDR3 protein is one row after TCRdb ran MiXCR on the 5' RACE reads. The sample holds approximately 70,000 distinct CDR3 sequences, 8% to 10% seen once. This sample comprised PBMCs, obtained at follow-up. The receptor set was obtained from a female donor with early-stage non-small cell lung cancer. CDR3s include the opening cysteine and the closing phenylalanine or tryptophan. The D gene is left open where the match is weak. Only some rows state a clone size, as once, few, many or a class for expanded clones.

abundance	v_gene	d_gene	len	j_gene	CDR3nt	CDR3aa
-	TRBV20-1	-	10	TRBJ2-5	TGCAGTGCGCTAAAAGAGACCCAGTACTTC	CSALKETQYF
many	TRBV3-1	TRBD1	14	TRBJ1-1	TGTGCCAGCGGGGGACAGGACAGGAACACTGAAGCTTTCTTT	CASGGQDRNTEAFF
-	TRBV6-1	-	16	TRBJ1-5	TGTGCCAGCAGTGAAGCGCTTCGGGGGATTTGGAAGCCCCAGCATTTT	CASSEALRGIWKPQHF
few	TRBV29-1	-	13	TRBJ2-1	TGCAGCTCGGACCCTCGAGGGAGGAATGAGCAGTTCTTC	CSSDPRGRNEQFF
many	TRBV12-3/TRBV12-4	-	13	TRBJ2-5	TGTGCCAGCAGTTTAAACTTTCAAGAGACCCAGTACTTC	CASSLNFQETQYF
many	TRBV20-1	TRBD2	11	TRBJ2-7	TGCAGTGCTAAAGCGGGAAACGAGCAGTACTTC	CSAKAGNEQYF
-	TRBV27	-	13	TRBJ1-6	TGTGCCAGCAGTTGGATGTGGGATTCACCCCTCCACTTT	CASSWMWDSPLHF
-	TRBV20-1	-	12	TRBJ2-7	TGCAGTGCCCCAGGACGGTCCTACGAGCAGTACTTC	CSAPGRSYEQYF
-	TRBV7-2	-	14	TRBJ1-6	TGTGCCAGCAGCTTAGCGGGGGGAAATTCACCCCTCCACTTT	CASSLAGGNSPLHF
many	TRBV18	-	14	TRBJ2-6	TGTGCCAGCTCACCAGGGTATGGGGCCAACGTCCTGACTTTC	CASSPGYGANVLTF
-	TRBV11-2	-	16	TRBJ2-1	TGTGCCAGCAGCTTAGAGAGCGCGAGCTCCTACAATGAGCAGTTCTTC	CASSLESASSYNEQFF
many	TRBV11-3	-	16	TRBJ2-5	TGTGCCAGCAGCCTCGGTCTGGCGGGAACCCGGGAGACCCAGTACTTC	CASSLGLAGTRETQYF
few	TRBV29-1	-	14	TRBJ2-1	TGCAGCGTTTCCGGCTCGTTGGTGGGTAATGAGCAGTTCTTC	CSVSGSLVGNEQFF
many	TRBV28	-	14	TRBJ1-5	TGTGCCAGCAGTTTTGGTAGTCCCAATCAGCCCCAGCATTTT	CASSFGSPNQPQHF
many	TRBV28	-	15	TRBJ2-7	TGTGCCAGCAGTTTCTCGGACGGAGCGATGAGCGAGCAGTACTTC	CASSFSDGAMSEQYF
many	TRBV5-4	TRBD1	16	TRBJ2-3	TGTGCCAGCAGCCCCCCCTGGGACAGGGGCACAGATACGCAGTATTTT	CASSPPWDRGTDTQYF
-	TRBV20-1	-	11	TRBJ1-2	TGCTCGAGCAGGGTTGCCTATGGCTACACCTTC	CSSRVAYGYTF
many	TRBV20-1	-	14	TRBJ2-2	TGCAGTGCTAGCGGCCCTGGGAACACCGGGGAGCTGTTTTTT	CSASGPGNTGELFF
many	TRBV28	-	13	TRBJ2-7	TGTGCCAGCAGTCTGAACAGCGGCCGGGAGCAGTACTTC	CASSLNSGREQYF
-	TRBV7-2	TRBD2	16	TRBJ2-1	TGTGCCAGCAGCGCCCCTAGCGGGAGGCTCTACAATGAGCAGTTCTTC	CASSAPSGRLYNEQFF
few	TRBV5-1	TRBD2	15	TRBJ2-5	TGCGCCAGCAAGAAGGCTAGCGGGCTTCAAGAGACCCAGTACTTC	CASKKASGLQETQYF
few	TRBV12-3/TRBV12-4	TRBD1	14	TRBJ1-5	TGTGCCAGCAGTCCTACAGGGGCCAATCAGCCCCAGCATTTT	CASSPTGANQPQHF
few	TRBV4-1	-	16	TRBJ1-1	TGCGCCAGCAGCCAAGAATGGACAGCAGAGGACACTGAAGCTTTCTTT	CASSQEWTAEDTEAFF
few	TRBV7-9	TRBD1	15	TRBJ1-2	TGTGCCAGCAGCCCCAACCCGACAGGGGACTATGGCTACACCTTC	CASSPNPTGDYGYTF
many	TRBV5-4	TRBD2	15	TRBJ2-7	TGTGCCAGCAGGGGAGGGACTAGCGGGAAGCACGAGCAGTACTTC	CASRGGTSGKHEQYF
many	TRBV6-2/TRBV6-3	-	17	TRBJ2-1	TGTGCCAGCAGATCGGGGGCTAGCCCAAGCTCCTACAATGAGCAGTTCTTC	CASRSGASPSSYNEQFF
many	TRBV27	-	13	TRBJ2-7	TGTGCCAGCACGGGCAGGAACTCCTACGAGCAGTACTTC	CASTGRNSYEQYF
many	TRBV2	-	14	TRBJ2-2	TGTGCCAGCAATGAGCGGAGAAGCTCCGGGGAGCTGTTTTTT	CASNERRSSGELFF
many	TRBV19	TRBD1	15	TRBJ1-5	TGTGCCAGTCGGGGACAGGGGGCGACAGGTCAGCCCCAGCATTTT	CASRGQGATGQPQHF
many	TRBV4-2	TRBD1	16	TRBJ1-4	TGTGCCAGCAGCCAAGATCAGGGGGGTCGCGGAGAAAAACTGTTTTTT	CASSQDQGGRGEKLFF
few	TRBV10-1	-	17	TRBJ2-3	TGCGCCAGCAGCCCATTACCGACGGCAGGGTCCGGAGATACGCAGTATTTT	CASSPLPTAGSGDTQYF